This T cell receptor beta chain appears in the sequencing data of a study of T cell repertoires in cytomegalovirus infection. Broader study findings: Dominating the ex vivo response were HLA-C-restricted CMV-specific TCR beta clonotypes.

Via MiXCR, TCRdb re-called the reads, giving one row per CDR3 protein. This sample carries 450,000 to 600,000 distinct CDR3 sequences, about two fifths of them seen once, and the ten largest clones take about two fifths. Per the germline V gene, CDR1 is SGHVS and CDR2 is FNYEAQ. The V gene lost 6 bases and the J gene lost 5 bases, with 13 bases spanning the gap. The CDR3 runs 13 residues. Details on this clonotype: The antigen is undetermined.

Material: cultured PBMCs, obtained from culture after CMV antigen stimulation. The TCR comes from a human donor in good health (CMV status not recorded). Some clones in this sample may be carry-over from other donors' samples. V and J are TRBV7-6 and TRBJ1-1; D unclear. The CDR3 loop reads CASRQSGYTEAFF. In nucleotides, the CDR3 is TGTGCCAGCAGACAATCGGGGTATACTGAAGCTTTCTTT.